This T cell receptor (beta chain) was recorded in a study of regulatory T cells in long-lasting Graves disease. Study conclusions and caveats: Clonotypes that were public and shared totalled approximately 2,800 in persistent patients versus 750 to 1,000 in new patients.

Researchers made TCR beta libraries by using iRepertoire HTBI primers and running Arm-PCR on CDR3 regions. TCRdb recomputed calls from the multiplex PCR reads with MiXCR, one row per CDR3 protein. This table holds about 470,000 distinct CDR3 sequences, less than 25% found once. The CDR3 covers 15 residues. After removal of 3 bases from V and 7 bases from J, the junction contained 6 bases not matched to a gene. Germline V gene data show CDR1 as SGHTA and CDR2 as FQGNSA. Time point meaning: persistent/refractory GD, antithyroid drugs over 5 years with positive TRAb. Preparation of the TCR library used RNA extracted from PBMCs. Graves' disease diagnoses followed American Thyroid Association guidelines. In regard to this clonotype: Antigen: not known.

The V and J genes are TRBV7-2 and TRBJ1-6, with TRBD1 matching 7 bases. The sample was peripheral blood mononuclear cells (PBMCs), taken when the disease was refractory, from a patient treated with antithyroid drugs. The TCR comes from a female donor with Graves disease. The DNA of the CDR3 is TGTGCCAGCAGCTTCGGGGACAGCTTCAATTCACCCCTCCACTTT. This translates into CASSFGDSFNSPLHF.